The 27 T cell receptor beta chains below were found in one sample sequenced in a study of shared clonotypes between healthy human individuals. Profiled with immunoSEQ multiplex PCR; TCRdb holds only in-frame clones, not every one. The table records about 2,500,000 clones, more than 80% of them present only once. The sequenced sample consisted of naive CD4+ T cells sorted from blood. Documented subset: CD45RA+ positively selected. The receptors were gathered from a man between 18 and 29 years old in good health.

The genes are TRBV5-5 and TRBJ1-1, with a weak D call TRBD1 (6 bases). The V and J ends lost 2 bases and 5 bases respectively, with 13 bases between them. Germline assignment: CDR1 SGHKS and CDR2 YYEKEE (reference sequence). The CDR3 covers 14 residues. CDR3 protein: CASSFGAGETEAFF. DNA for the CDR3: TGTGCCAGCAGCTTTGGGGCAGGGGAAACTGAAGCTTTCTTT.

The rearrangement links TRBV6-4 to TRBJ1-6, with TRBD1 matching 12 bases. After removal of 6 bases from V and 7 bases from J, the junction contained 1 base not matched to a gene. The CDR3 covers 14 residues. Germline CDR1 is MRHNA and CDR2 is SNTAGT. The CDR3 nucleotides are TGTGCCAGCAGGGGACAGGGGGCGAATTCACCCCTCCACTTT. It translates to CASRGQGANSPLHF.

The chain employs TRBV7-3 and TRBJ1-1; unclear D gene. The CDR3 contains 13 residues. CDR1 is SGHTA, CDR2 FQGTGA, per germline. The V gene lost 3 bases and the J gene lost 8 bases, with 13 bases spanning the gap. CDR3 sequence: CASSLRHGLEAFF. Written as DNA, the CDR3 is TGTGCCAGCAGCTTGAGACATGGCCTAGAAGCTTTCTTT.

The chain couples TRBV2 to TRBJ1-1; D is possibly TRBD1 (5 bases). V was pared by 6 bases and J by 5 bases, with 19 bases between. CDR1 is SNHLY and CDR2 is FYNNEI in the germline V gene. The CDR3 has 15 amino acids. CDR3 bases: TGTGCCAGCAGAGAGATCCAGGGAAATAGAACTGAAGCTTTCTTT. This gives the protein CASREIQGNRTEAFF.

The J gene is TRBJ2-7, the V gene TRBV18; D is ambiguous. The CDR3 has 14 amino acids. Looked up from germline, CDR1 is KGHSH and CDR2 is LQKENI. V was cut by 6 bases and J by 0 bases, with 12 bases left in between. The CDR3 nucleotides are TGTGCCAGCTCGCCTGACCCCTTCTCCTACGAGCAGTACTTC. Amino acids: CASSPDPFSYEQYF.

This chain connects TRBV6-5 to TRBJ1-2, with 7 bases that match TRBD1. Per the germline V gene, CDR1 is MNHEY and CDR2 is SVGAGI. The CDR3 totals 16 residues. Trimming cost V 0 bases and J 5 bases; bases outside gene matches: 9. CDR3 amino acids: CASSYSENVRGYGYTF. In DNA form, the CDR3 reads TGTGCCAGCAGTTACTCGGAAAACGTCAGGGGGTATGGCTACACCTTC.

This rearrangement joins TRBV18 to TRBJ1-2, with a tentative D call TRBD1 (5 bases). The CDR3 sequence is 13 residues long. The V gene's germline CDR1 is KGHSH and CDR2 LQKENI. V was pared by 6 bases and J by 6 bases, with 14 bases between. The CDR3 coding sequence is TGTGCCAGCTCCAAGCAGGGTAGGGATGGCTACACCTTC. It encodes CASSKQGRDGYTF. Full variable domain (remainder filled in from reference TRBV18 and TRBJ1-2): NAGVMQNPRHLVRRRGQEARLRCSPMKGHSHVYWYRQLPEEGLKFMVYLQKENIIDESGMPKERFSAEFPKEGPSILRIQQVVRGDSAAYFCASSKQGRDGYTFGSGTRLTVV.

The gene calls are TRBV28 and TRBJ2-4; D gene unclear. CDR3 size: 14 residues. The germline CDR1 and CDR2 sequences are MDHEN and SYDVKM. V was cut by 4 bases and J by 0 bases, with 7 bases left in between. The CDR3 coding sequence is TGTGCCAGCAGTTACACATTAGCCAAAAACATTCAGTACTTC. Translated, it gives CASSYTLAKNIQYF.

This chain uses TRBV28 with TRBJ1-1; TRBD1 aligns across 7 bases. Germline CDR1 is MDHEN and CDR2 is SYDVKM. V gave up 4 bases and J gave up 0 bases; unmatched junction bases: 5. The CDR3 contains 15 residues. This chain's CDR3 is CASSWQGGMNTEAFF. The CDR3 DNA is TGTGCCAGCAGTTGGCAAGGGGGCATGAACACTGAAGCTTTCTTT.

Only one count was recorded for this clone. J is TRBJ2-6 and V is TRBV7-3, with 9 bases identical to TRBD1. Germline CDR1 is SGHTA and CDR2 is FQGTGA. The CDR3 loop spans 16 amino acids. V was clipped by 5 bases and J by 4 bases; unmatched bases: 6. CDR3 protein: CASSGGQGNGANVLTF. The DNA of the CDR3 is TGTGCCAGCAGCGGAGGACAGGGGAACGGGGCCAACGTCCTGACTTTC.

This chain links TRBV28 with TRBJ2-1, with no clear D. Germline CDR1 MDHEN, CDR2 SYDVKM. The V end lost 7 bases, the J end lost 3 bases, and 10 bases lay between the germline ends. The CDR3 runs 13 residues. The CDR3 loop reads CASTRDFYNEQFF. CDR3 bases: TGTGCCAGCACGAGAGATTTCTACAATGAGCAGTTCTTC.

The rearrangement uses TRBV7-8 and TRBJ1-1; tentatively, D is TRBD1 (5 bases). Trimming took 3 bases from V and 4 from J, leaving 6 bases between them. This CDR3 region has 12 residues. Looked up from germline, CDR1 is SGHVS and CDR2 is FQNEAQ. For the CDR3, the DNA is TGTGCCAGCAGCTTTACAGGCACTGAAGCTTTCTTT. It encodes CASSFTGTEAFF.

The chain uses TRBV5-5 and TRBJ1-1; TRBD1 matches at 10 bases. The CDR3 length is 16 residues. V shed 4 bases and J 4 bases; nucleotides not matched to a gene: 10. Germline assignment: CDR1 SGHKS and CDR2 YYEKEE (reference sequence). The CDR3 bases are TGTGCCAGCAGCCCCCACTCCGGGACAGGGGTCACTGAAGCTTTCTTT. As protein: CASSPHSGTGVTEAFF.

This clone showed up just once. The V call is TRBV7-9, the J call TRBJ2-7, with 8 bases matching TRBD1. The CDR3 extends over 16 amino acids. With 5 bases clipped from V and 3 bases from J, the junction kept 12 bases outside the gene matches. Germline V gives CDR1 SEHNR, CDR2 FQNEAQ (reference sequence). CDR3 in amino acids: CASSPTQRTGNYEQYF. The CDR3 DNA reads as TGTGCCAGCAGCCCTACTCAAAGGACAGGGAACTACGAGCAGTACTTC.

V usage is TRBV2 and J usage is TRBJ2-1; 9 nucleotides match TRBD2. The germline V gene encodes CDR1 SNHLY and CDR2 FYNNEI. The CDR3 is made up of 14 amino acids. With 7 bases clipped from V and 8 bases from J, the junction kept 9 bases outside the gene matches. CDR3 DNA: TGTGCCAGCATCCCGCGGGAGGGGCGGGATGAGCAGTTCTTC. This encodes CASIPREGRDEQFF.

The chain employs TRBV28 and TRBJ2-5, with 11 bases fitting TRBD2. V shed 4 bases, J shed 3 bases, and the junction held 4 bases outside the gene matches. The CDR3 length is 15 residues. In germline, CDR1 is MDHEN, CDR2 SYDVKM. CDR3 coding DNA: TGTGCCAGCAGTTCTAGCGGGGGGCCCAAAGAGACCCAGTACTTC. Translated, it gives CASSSSGGPKETQYF. Variable domain in full (rest from reference TRBV28 and TRBJ2-5): DVKVTQSSRYLVKRTGEKVFLECVQDMDHENMFWYRQDPGLGLRLIYFSYDVKMKEKGDIPEGYSVSREKKERFSLILESASTNQTSMYLCASSSSGGPKETQYFGPGTRLLVL.

The V call is TRBV18, the J call TRBJ2-4; D ambiguous. V lost 3 bases and J lost 8, with 5 bases in between. Germline V gene lookup returns CDR1 KGHSH and CDR2 LQKENI. The CDR3 contains 11 residues. In DNA, the CDR3 is TGTGCCAGCTCACCGGTGGACATTCAGTACTTC. Residues: CASSPVDIQYF.

As DNA, the CDR3 is TGTGCCAGCAGCTTAGACGGCTCGGGCACAGATACGCAGTATTTT. This translates into CASSLDGSGTDTQYF. V usage is TRBV7-9 and J usage is TRBJ2-3; D not certain. Germline V gene data show CDR1 as SEHNR and CDR2 as FQNEAQ (reference sequence). V dropped 1 base and J dropped 1 base, with 9 bases sitting between them. CDR3 length: 15 amino acids.

V and J are TRBV10-2 and TRBJ1-6; perhaps TRBD1 as D (5 bases). Germline loops: CDR1 WSHSY, CDR2 SAAADI. Trimming pared 5 bases from V and 9 bases from J, leaving 14 bases between. The CDR3 spans 14 residues. This CDR3 reads CASSTGTIGSPLHF. The CDR3 DNA reads TGCGCCAGCAGTACCGGGACCATCGGTTCACCCCTCCACTTT.

The rearrangement uses TRBV5-4 and TRBJ1-1; no firm D call. V dropped 5 bases and J dropped 1 base, with 15 bases sitting between them. This CDR3 contains 15 residues. Germline CDR1 is SGHNT and CDR2 is YYREEE (reference sequence). The CDR3 region has the DNA TGTGCCAGCAGTCATATGGGAGGACCGAACACTGAAGCTTTCTTT. It yields the protein CASSHMGGPNTEAFF.

The chain recombines TRBV30 with TRBJ2-7; 8 nucleotides agree with TRBD2. This CDR3 contains 15 residues. CDR1 and CDR2 from the germline V gene are GTSNPN and SVGIG (reference sequence). Unmatched junction bases numbered 7, after V lost 0 bases and J lost 3 bases. The CDR3 protein is CAWSVRSGDFYEQYF. CDR3 in DNA: TGTGCCTGGAGTGTACGTAGCGGGGACTTCTACGAGCAGTACTTC.

With regard to this clone: Other DNA sequences in this specimen translate into the identical CDR3. This chain uses TRBV5-1 with TRBJ2-3; D is unresolved. CDR3 length equals 14 residues. Germline assignment: CDR1 SGHRS and CDR2 YFSETQ. V dropped 0 bases and J dropped 3 bases, with 8 bases sitting between them. DNA of the CDR3: TGCGCCAGCAGCTTGGACACTGGAACAGATACGCAGTATTTT. It yields the protein CASSLDTGTDTQYF.

The V call is TRBV6-6, the J call TRBJ1-3; D remains ambiguous. This CDR3 spans 15 amino acids. Trimming took off 3 bases at V and 0 bases at J, with 9 bases between the two ends. The germline V gene encodes CDR1 MNHNY and CDR2 SVGAGI (reference sequence). CDR3 protein: CASSYGSISGNTIYF. The DNA of the CDR3 is TGTGCCAGCAGTTATGGCAGCATCTCTGGAAACACCATATATTTT.

The V gene is TRBV7-2, the J gene TRBJ2-1; 8 bases map to TRBD2. After removal of 5 bases from V and 1 base from J, the junction contained 13 bases not matched to a gene. CDR1 and CDR2 from the germline V gene are SGHTA and FQGNSA. The CDR3 loop spans 18 amino acids. In nucleotides, the CDR3 is TGTGCCAGCAGCCCAGGGGTGGGTAGCGGGAAATCCTACAATGAGCAGTTCTTC. Translating it yields CASSPGVGSGKSYNEQFF.

The chain's CDR3 is CASSLAGRGNQPQHF. The DNA of the CDR3 is TGTGCCAGCAGTTTAGCGGGTCGGGGCAATCAGCCCCAGCATTTT. The chain employs TRBV27 and TRBJ1-5, with unresolved D. This CDR3 is built from 15 residues. V lost 2 bases, J lost 2 bases, and 10 bases lay in between. Germline CDR1 MNHEY, CDR2 SMNVEV (reference sequence).

This chain links TRBV4-3 with TRBJ1-3, with a weak D call TRBD1 (5 bases). The CDR3 has 20 residues. Trimming shortened V by 0 bases and J by 4 bases, and 25 bases separated the two germline ends. Germline V gene data show CDR1 as LGHNA and CDR2 as YSLEER. In DNA, the CDR3 is TGCGCCAGCAGCCAAGATGTATGGAAGGGGACCGTGTTTCCCGGAAACACCATATATTTT. Protein sequence: CASSQDVWKGTVFPGNTIYF.

Remarks on this clone: Other DNA sequences in the same sample also yield this CDR3. J is TRBJ2-3 and V is TRBV5-4, with a possible D match to TRBD2 (6 bases). Germline V gives CDR1 SGHNT, CDR2 YYREEE (reference sequence). This CDR3 spans 14 amino acids. Deletions cut 5 bases from V and 1 base from J, with 11 bases between. DNA for the CDR3: TGTGCCAGCAGTCCTTCTAGCGGCACAGATACGCAGTATTTT. Translating it yields CASSPSSGTDTQYF.